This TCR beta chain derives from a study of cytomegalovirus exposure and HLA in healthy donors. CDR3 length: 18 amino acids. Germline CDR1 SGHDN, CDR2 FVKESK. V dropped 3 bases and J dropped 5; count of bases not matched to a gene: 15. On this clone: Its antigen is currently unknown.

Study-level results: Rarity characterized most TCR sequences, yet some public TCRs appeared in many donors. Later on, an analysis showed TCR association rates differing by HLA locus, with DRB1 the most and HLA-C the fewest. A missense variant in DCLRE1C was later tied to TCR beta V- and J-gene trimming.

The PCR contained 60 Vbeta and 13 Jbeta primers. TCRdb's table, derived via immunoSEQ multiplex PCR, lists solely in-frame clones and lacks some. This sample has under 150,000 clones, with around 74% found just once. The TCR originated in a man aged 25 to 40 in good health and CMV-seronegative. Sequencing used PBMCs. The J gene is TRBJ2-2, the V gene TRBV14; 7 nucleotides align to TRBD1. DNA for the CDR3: TGTGCCAGCAGCCAGCCGGGCCCCCGACAGGGTCAAACCGGGGAGCTGTTTTTT. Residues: CASSQPGPRQGQTGELFF.